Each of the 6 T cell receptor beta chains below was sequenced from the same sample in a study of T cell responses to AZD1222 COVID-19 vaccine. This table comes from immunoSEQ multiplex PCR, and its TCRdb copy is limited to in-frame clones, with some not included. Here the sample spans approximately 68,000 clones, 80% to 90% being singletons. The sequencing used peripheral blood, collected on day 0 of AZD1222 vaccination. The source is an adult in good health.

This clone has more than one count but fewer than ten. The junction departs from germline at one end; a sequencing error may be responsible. The CDR3 DNA reads as TGTGCCAGCAGCCAATCCCCAGACAGGGGACACCGTCCAATCTTT. Protein: CASSQSPDRGHRPIF. V and J are TRBV16 and TRBJ1-1; 8 bases agree with TRBD1. The germline gives CDR1 KGHSY, CDR2 FQNENV. CDR3 length equals 15 residues.

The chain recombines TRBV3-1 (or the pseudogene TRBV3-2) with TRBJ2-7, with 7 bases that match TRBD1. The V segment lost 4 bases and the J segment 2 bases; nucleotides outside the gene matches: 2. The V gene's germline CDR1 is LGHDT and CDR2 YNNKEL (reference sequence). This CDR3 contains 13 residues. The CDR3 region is CASSPGTAYEQYF. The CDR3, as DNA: TGTGCCAGCAGCCCCGGGACAGCCTACGAGCAGTACTTC.

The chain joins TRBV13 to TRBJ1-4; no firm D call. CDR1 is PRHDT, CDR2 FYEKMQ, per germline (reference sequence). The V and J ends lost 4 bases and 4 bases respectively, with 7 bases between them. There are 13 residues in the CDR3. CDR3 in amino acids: CASSWEGNEKLFF. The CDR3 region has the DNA TGTGCCAGCAGCTGGGAGGGTAATGAAAAACTGTTTTTT.

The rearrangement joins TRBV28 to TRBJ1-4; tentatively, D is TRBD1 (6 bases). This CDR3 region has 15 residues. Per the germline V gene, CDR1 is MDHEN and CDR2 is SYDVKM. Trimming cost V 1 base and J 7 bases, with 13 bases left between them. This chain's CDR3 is CASSLYVRGGEKLFF. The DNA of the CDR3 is TGTGCCAGCAGTTTATACGTCAGGGGAGGTGAAAAACTGTTTTTT.

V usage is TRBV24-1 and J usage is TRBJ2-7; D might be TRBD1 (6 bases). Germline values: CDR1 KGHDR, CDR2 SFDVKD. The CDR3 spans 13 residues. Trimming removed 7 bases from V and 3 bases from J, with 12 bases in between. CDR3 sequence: CATSRDIGYEQYF. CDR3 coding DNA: TGTGCCACCAGCAGGGACATCGGCTACGAGCAGTACTTC.

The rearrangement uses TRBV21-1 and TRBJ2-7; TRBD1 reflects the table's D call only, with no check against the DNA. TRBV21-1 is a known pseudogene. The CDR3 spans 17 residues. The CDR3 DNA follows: TGTGCCAGCAGCATAGGGTATCCGAAAGGCAGGGGCTACGAGCAGTACTTC. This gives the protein CASSIGYPKGRGYEQYF.